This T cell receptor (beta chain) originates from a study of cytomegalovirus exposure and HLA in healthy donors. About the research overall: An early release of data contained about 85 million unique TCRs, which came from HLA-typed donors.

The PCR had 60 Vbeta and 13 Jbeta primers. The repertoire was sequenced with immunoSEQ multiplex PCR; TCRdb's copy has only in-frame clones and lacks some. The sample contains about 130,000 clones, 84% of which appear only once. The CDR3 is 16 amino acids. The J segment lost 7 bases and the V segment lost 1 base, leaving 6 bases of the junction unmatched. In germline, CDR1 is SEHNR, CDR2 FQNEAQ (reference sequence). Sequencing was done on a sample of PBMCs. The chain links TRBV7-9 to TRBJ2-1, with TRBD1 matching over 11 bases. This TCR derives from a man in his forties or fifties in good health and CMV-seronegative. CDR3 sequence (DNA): TGTGCCAGCAGCTTAGAGGACAGGGGGCGGGGAAATGAGCAGTTCTTC. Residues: CASSLEDRGRGNEQFF.